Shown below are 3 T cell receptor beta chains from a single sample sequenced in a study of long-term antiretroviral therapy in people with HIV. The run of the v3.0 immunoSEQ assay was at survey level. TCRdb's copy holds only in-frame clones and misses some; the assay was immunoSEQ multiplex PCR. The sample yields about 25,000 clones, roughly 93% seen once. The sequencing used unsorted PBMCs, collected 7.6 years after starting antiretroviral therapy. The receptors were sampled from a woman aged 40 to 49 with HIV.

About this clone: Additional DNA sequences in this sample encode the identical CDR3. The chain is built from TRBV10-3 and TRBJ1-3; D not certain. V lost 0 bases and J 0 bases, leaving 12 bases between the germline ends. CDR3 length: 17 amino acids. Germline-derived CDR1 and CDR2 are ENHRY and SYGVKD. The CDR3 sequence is CAISESTGGSSGNTIYF. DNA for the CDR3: TGTGCCATCAGTGAGTCTACGGGTGGCAGCTCTGGAAACACCATATATTTT.

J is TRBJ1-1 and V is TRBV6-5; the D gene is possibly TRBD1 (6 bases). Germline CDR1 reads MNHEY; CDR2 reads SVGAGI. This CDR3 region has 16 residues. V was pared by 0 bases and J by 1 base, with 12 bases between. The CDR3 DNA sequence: TGTGCCAGCAGTTACTCCCGGGGGCAAGGGAACACTGAAGCTTTCTTT. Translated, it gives CASSYSRGQGNTEAFF.

The CDR3 protein is CASNSGQGSAGYTF. Written as DNA, the CDR3 is TGTGCCAGCAATTCGGGACAGGGTTCTGCTGGCTACACCTTC. The genes are TRBV28 and TRBJ1-2; 9 bases are a match to TRBD1. This CDR3 is built from 14 residues. Per germline, CDR1 MDHEN and CDR2 SYDVKM. Losses at the gene ends were 7 bases for V and 7 bases for J; bases not matched to a gene: 10.